The next 13 T cell receptor beta chains were all read from a single sample in a study of Graves' ophthalmopathy and Graves' hyperthyroidism. Amplified TCR beta CDR3 regions were obtained using RNA transcripts as template. Scientists carried out first-round RT-PCR using HTBI primers and then a second-round multiplex PCR. TCRdb recomputed calls from the multiplex PCR reads with MiXCR, one row per CDR3 protein. The table includes some 350,000 distinct CDR3 sequences, 17% detected once. The sequencing input was peripheral blood. These TCRs come from an adult woman with stable Graves' hyperthyroidism.

J is TRBJ1-2 and V is TRBV12-3 or TRBV12-4; D uncertain. The CDR3 totals 12 residues. V was cut by 2 bases and J by 6 bases, with 7 bases left in between. The CDR3 sequence is CASSLLADGYTF. The CDR3 DNA sequence: TGTGCCAGCAGTTTATTAGCGGATGGCTACACCTTC.

A few counts support this clonotype. This chain connects TRBV28 to TRBJ1-5, with a weak D call TRBD1 (6 bases). This CDR3 has 15 residues. Per germline, CDR1 MDHEN and CDR2 SYDVKM. Trimming took 7 bases from V and 7 from J, leaving 20 bases between them. The DNA of the CDR3 is TGTGCCAGCACCCCCAGATGGGGGCCGGGACAGCCCCAGCATTTT. As protein: CASTPRWGPGQPQHF.

This clonotype showed up many times. This chain joins TRBV2 and TRBJ2-7; D remains unclear. The CDR3 sequence is 14 residues long. Between the trimmed V and J ends, which lost 5 bases and 6 bases, there was a span of 17 bases. From germline, CDR1 is SNHLY and CDR2 FYNNEI. The CDR3 is CASSPSLVGAEQYF. CDR3 coding DNA: TGTGCCAGCAGTCCGTCTTTGGTGGGCGCCGAGCAGTACTTC.

This clonotype was recorded at least ten times. The J gene is TRBJ1-2, the V gene TRBV7-2; no clear D gene. The V end lost 5 bases, the J end lost 2 bases, and 15 bases lay between the germline ends. The germline V gene has CDR1 SGHTA and CDR2 FQGNSA. CDR3 length: 15 amino acids. In nucleotides, the CDR3 is TGTGCCAGCAGCCCGGGGTATTCGTTAAACTATGGCTACACCTTC. It codes for CASSPGYSLNYGYTF. The full variable domain, in which reference TRBV7-2 and TRBJ1-2 provide the parts outside the CDR3, is GAGVSQSPSNKVTEKGKDVELRCDPISGHTALYWYRQSLGQGLEFLIYFQGNSAPDKSGLPSDRFSAERTGGSVSTLTIQRTQQEDSAVYLCASSPGYSLNYGYTFGSGTRLTVV.

V and J are TRBV12-3 or TRBV12-4 and TRBJ1-5; D is unresolved. V lost 3 bases and J lost 0, with 6 bases in between. The CDR3 extends over 14 amino acids. DNA for the CDR3: TGTGCCAGCAGTTTTACGAATAGCAATCAGCCCCAGCATTTT. This codes for CASSFTNSNQPQHF.

This clonotype was seen at least ten times. V gene TRBV20-1 combines with J gene TRBJ1-2, with TRBD1 matching over 7 bases. The length of the CDR3 is 15 residues. The V segment lost 0 bases and the J segment 8 bases; nucleotides outside the gene matches: 12. From germline, CDR1 is DFQATT and CDR2 SNEGSKA (reference sequence). The CDR3 sequence: CSARDENRGSRGYTF. CDR3 coding DNA: TGCAGTGCTAGAGATGAAAACAGGGGTTCGCGCGGCTACACCTTC.

The chain links TRBV5-1 to TRBJ2-2; TRBD1 might be the D (6 bases). Germline V gene sequence: CDR1 SGHRS, CDR2 YFSETQ. The CDR3 has 15 residues. The germline V and J ends were trimmed by 4 bases and 4 bases, with 14 bases remaining between them. The CDR3 protein is CASSRRTESTGELFF. The CDR3 region has the DNA TGCGCCAGCAGCAGAAGGACAGAAAGCACCGGGGAGCTGTTTTTT.

At least ten counts were recorded for this clonotype. The chain links TRBV7-2 to TRBJ2-7; TRBD2 might be the D (6 bases). CDR3 length: 14 amino acids. V shed 3 bases and J shed 2 bases, with 11 bases lying between them. Germline V lookup: CDR1 SGHTA, CDR2 FQGNSA. The CDR3 DNA sequence: TGTGCCAGCAGCTTGGGGACTTTGCCCTACGAGCAGTACTTC. Translating gives CASSLGTLPYEQYF.

This clonotype was counted at least ten times. The J gene is TRBJ2-7, the V gene TRBV24-1; D is undetermined. Germline-derived CDR1 and CDR2 are KGHDR and SFDVKD. V gave up 4 bases and J gave up 2 bases, with 11 bases separating them. The CDR3 has 14 residues. In DNA, the CDR3 is TGTGCCACCAGTGACGCTAAGCGAGCCTACGAGCAGTACTTC. This sequence encodes CATSDAKRAYEQYF.

For this clonotype: A much larger clone is a single base away; this may be a read error. This chain uses TRBV6-1 with TRBJ1-2, with D possibly being TRBD1 (5 bases). The CDR3 contains 12 residues. Trimming took 3 bases from V and 6 from J, leaving 8 bases between them. CDR1 MNHNS and CDR2 SASEGT come from the germline V gene. CDR3 protein: CASSDDRNGYTF. The CDR3 bases are TGTGCCAGCAGTGATGACAGAAATGGCTACACCTTC.

The table lists this clonotype with many counts. This chain joins TRBV10-1 and TRBJ2-5; 7 bases map to TRBD2. Germline V lookup: CDR1 WNHNN, CDR2 SYGVQD (reference sequence). The CDR3 loop spans 14 amino acids. The J segment lost 1 base and the V segment lost 9 bases, leaving 8 bases of the junction unmatched. The CDR3 loop is CARLTSPFQETQYF. CDR3 bases: TGCGCCAGGCTGACTAGCCCCTTCCAAGAGACCCAGTACTTC.

This clonotype was detected only a few times. In DNA form, the CDR3 reads TGTGCCAGCAGCCAAGAAGCGGGAATCACCGGGGAGCTGTTTTTT. Translating gives CASSQEAGITGELFF. This rearrangement joins TRBV14 to TRBJ2-2, with 7 nucleotides matching TRBD2. The CDR3 has 15 amino acids. Trimming took 0 bases from V and 4 from J; bases not matched to a gene: 2. Germline V gene lookup returns CDR1 SGHDN and CDR2 FVKESK.

This clonotype was seen at least ten times. This rearrangement joins TRBV30 to TRBJ1-6, with D tentatively TRBD1 (5 bases). Germline lookup yields CDR1 GTSNPN and CDR2 SVGIG (reference sequence). The ends were cut back, 2 bases at V and 6 bases at J, with 8 bases in the middle. The CDR3 has 13 amino acids. The CDR3 loop is CAWSMGLNSPLHF. The CDR3 region has the DNA TGTGCCTGGAGTATGGGGCTTAATTCACCCCTCCACTTT.